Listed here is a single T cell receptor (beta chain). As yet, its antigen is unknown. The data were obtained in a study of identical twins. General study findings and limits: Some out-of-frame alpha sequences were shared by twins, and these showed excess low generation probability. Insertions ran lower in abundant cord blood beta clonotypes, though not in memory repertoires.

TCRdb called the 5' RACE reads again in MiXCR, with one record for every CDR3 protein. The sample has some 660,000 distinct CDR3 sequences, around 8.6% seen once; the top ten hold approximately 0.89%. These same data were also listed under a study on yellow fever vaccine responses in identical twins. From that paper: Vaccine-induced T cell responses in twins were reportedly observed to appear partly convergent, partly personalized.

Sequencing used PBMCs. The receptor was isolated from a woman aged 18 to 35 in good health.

CDR3 loop: CASSQDYRNEQFF. DNA of the CDR3: TGTGCCAGCAGCCAAGATTATCGCAATGAGCAGTTCTTC. This sequence joins TRBV3-1 and TRBJ2-1, with D hard to call. V was trimmed by 0 bases and J by 6 bases, leaving 6 bases between them. CDR3 length equals 13 residues. Germline V lookup: CDR1 LGHDT, CDR2 YNNKEL (reference sequence).